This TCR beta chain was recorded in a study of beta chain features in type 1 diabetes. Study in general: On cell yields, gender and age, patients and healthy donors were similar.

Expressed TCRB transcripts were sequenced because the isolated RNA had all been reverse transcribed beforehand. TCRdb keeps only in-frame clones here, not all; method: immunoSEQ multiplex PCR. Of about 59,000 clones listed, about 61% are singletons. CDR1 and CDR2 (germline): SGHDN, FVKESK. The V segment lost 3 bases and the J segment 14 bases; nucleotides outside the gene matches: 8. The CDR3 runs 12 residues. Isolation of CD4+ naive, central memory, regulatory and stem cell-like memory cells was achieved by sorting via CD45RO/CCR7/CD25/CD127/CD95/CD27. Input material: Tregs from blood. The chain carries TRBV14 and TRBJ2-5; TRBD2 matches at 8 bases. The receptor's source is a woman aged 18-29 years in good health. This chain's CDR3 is CASSQISGSEYF. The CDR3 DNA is TGTGCCAGCAGCCAGATCAGCGGGAGCGAATACTTC.